The present TCR beta chain was sequenced within a study of blood T cell repertoires in COVID-19. Study details: Samples taken during acute and convalescent COVID-19 were collected in the United States, Italy and Spain.

This clone was seen once. V trimming: 8 bases; J trimming: 3 bases; junction bases outside the gene matches: 6. The CDR3 contains 14 residues. CDR1 GTSNPN and CDR2 SVGIG come from the germline V gene (reference sequence). TCRdb's copy holds only in-frame clones and misses some; the assay was immunoSEQ multiplex PCR. The sample has about 58,000 clones, about 85% seen once; the top ten hold approximately 4.5%. Source material: peripheral blood. V is TRBV30 and J is TRBJ1-3, with 11 bases aligning to TRBD1. This sequence was found in a man between 35 and 55 years old with active COVID-19. CDR3 nucleotides: TGTGCCCGAGGACAGGGGGCGAGTGGAAACACCATATATTTT. Translation: CARGQGASGNTIYF.